This entry lists 20 T cell receptor beta chains sequenced from one sample in a study of blood T cell repertoires in COVID-19. The protocol was immunoSEQ multiplex PCR, while the TCRdb copy is restricted to in-frame clones and leaves out a portion. This table holds 15,000 to 20,000 clones, 93% found once. Sequenced material: peripheral blood. These receptors were taken from a human donor in a cohort sampled during active COVID-19.

This clone was recorded a few times. The chain employs TRBV4-2 and TRBJ2-7; D gene unclear. The V and J ends lost 0 bases and 0 bases respectively, with 6 bases between them. CDR3 length: 14 amino acids. Germline loops: CDR1 LGHNA, CDR2 YNFKEQ. CDR3 sequence: CASSQERHSYEQYF. Here the CDR3 DNA reads TGTGCCAGCAGCCAAGAAAGACACTCCTACGAGCAGTACTTC.

This clone was observed a single time. The chain is built from TRBV7-9 and TRBJ2-2; 11 nucleotides match TRBD1. This CDR3 spans 17 amino acids. Trimming removed 5 bases from V and 3 bases from J; junction bases left unmatched: 8. Germline V gene data show CDR1 as SEHNR and CDR2 as FQNEAQ (reference sequence). CDR3 bases: TGTGCCAGCAGCCCCCCCGTGGGACAGGGGGACACCGGGGAGCTGTTTTTT. Amino acid sequence: CASSPPVGQGDTGELFF.

The chain is built from TRBV11-2 and TRBJ2-7; 8 bases agree with TRBD2. This CDR3 contains 13 residues. V was clipped by 5 bases and J by 2 bases; unmatched bases: 2. Germline-derived CDR1 and CDR2 are SGHAT and FQNNGV. The CDR3 bases are TGTGCCAGCAGCCCGGGACTAGCCTACGAGCAGTACTTC. Translation: CASSPGLAYEQYF.

CDR3 DNA sequence: TGCGCCAGCAGCCATTCGGACAGGGATGGTACTGAAGCTTTCTTT. Amino acids: CASSHSDRDGTEAFF. This chain uses TRBV4-3 with TRBJ1-1, with TRBD1 identical over 8 bases. Germline trimming cut 3 bases from V and 5 bases from J; bases unmatched to any gene: 8. The CDR3 has 15 residues. From germline, CDR1 is LGHNA and CDR2 YSLEER.

The count of this clone is one. This chain joins TRBV19 and TRBJ1-1; D is perhaps TRBD1 (6 bases). V lost 4 bases, J lost 6 bases, and 12 bases lay in between. Germline CDR1 reads LNHDA; CDR2 reads SQIVND (reference sequence). The CDR3 has 13 amino acids. The CDR3 bases are TGTGCCAGTAGTACCGGAACAGGGTCTGAAGCTTTCTTT. As protein: CASSTGTGSEAFF.

The V gene is TRBV4-3, the J gene TRBJ1-3; 9 nucleotides agree with TRBD1. The junction had 5 bases not matched to a gene; V was cut back by 0 bases and J by 11 bases. The CDR3 extends over 14 amino acids. Germline V lookup: CDR1 LGHNA, CDR2 YSLEER. The CDR3 DNA sequence: TGCGCCAGCAGCCAAGAGGGGACAGGGCTCCCCATATATTTT. Protein product: CASSQEGTGLPIYF.

V is TRBV6-5 and J is TRBJ1-5; D is uncertain. The CDR3 has 14 residues. Germline V gene lookup returns CDR1 MNHEY and CDR2 SVGAGI. V lost 3 bases and J lost 3, with 9 bases in between. The CDR3 loop reads CASSYSGSNQPQHF. The CDR3 DNA sequence: TGTGCCAGCAGTTATTCGGGGTCCAATCAGCCCCAGCATTTT.

V gene TRBV19 combines with J gene TRBJ2-3; TRBD2 is a possible D gene (5 bases). Germline assignment: CDR1 LNHDA and CDR2 SQIVND (reference sequence). This CDR3 is built from 13 residues. V lost 10 bases, J lost 5 bases, and 16 bases lay in between. CDR3 in amino acids: CATSPGYGDTQYF. The CDR3, as DNA: TGTGCCACCTCCCCGGGGTACGGAGATACGCAGTATTTT. The entire variable domain, with the rest obtained from reference TRBV19 and TRBJ2-3, is as follows: DGGITQSPKYLFRKEGQNVTLSCEQNLNHDAMYWYRQDPGQGLRLIYYSQIVNDFQKGDIAEGYSVSREKKESFPLTVTSAQKNPTAFYLCATSPGYGDTQYFGPGTRLTVL.

This CDR3 is CSVRGHSSYNEQFF. The CDR3 nucleotides are TGCAGCGTTAGGGGTCATAGCTCCTACAATGAGCAGTTCTTC. V and J are TRBV29-1 and TRBJ2-1; D possibly corresponds to TRBD1 (5 bases). The V and J ends lost 5 bases and 0 bases respectively, with 11 bases between them. The CDR3 totals 14 residues. Germline loops: CDR1 SQVTM, CDR2 ANQGSEA.

The chain employs TRBV3-1 (or the pseudogene TRBV3-2) and TRBJ2-1, with 9 bases aligning to TRBD2. Germline loops: CDR1 LGHDT, CDR2 YNNKEL (reference sequence). J gave up 10 bases and V 5 bases, and 12 bases lay outside the gene matches. This CDR3 contains 15 residues. CDR3 loop: CASSSSGTSKGEQFF. CDR3 in DNA: TGTGCCAGCAGCTCTTCCGGGACTAGCAAAGGCGAGCAGTTCTTC.

This clone has just one count. This sequence joins TRBV7-2 and TRBJ1-5, with unresolved D. CDR3 length: 15 amino acids. Deletions cut 3 bases from V and 1 base from J, with 10 bases between. Germline assignment: CDR1 SGHTA and CDR2 FQGNSA. CDR3 protein: CASSFRSGSNQPQHF. In DNA, the CDR3 is TGTGCCAGCAGCTTCAGATCGGGGAGCAATCAGCCCCAGCATTTT. The full variable domain, completed using reference TRBV7-2 and TRBJ1-5, is GAGVSQSPSNKVTEKGKDVELRCDPISGHTALYWYRQSLGQGLEFLIYFQGNSAPDKSGLPSDRFSAERTGGSVSTLTIQRTQQEDSAVYLCASSFRSGSNQPQHFGDGTRLSIL.

The V call is TRBV4-1, the J call TRBJ2-1; 9 bases are a match to TRBD2. The CDR3 loop spans 19 amino acids. Per the germline V gene, CDR1 is MGHRA and CDR2 is YSYEKL. The trim removed 1 base at V and 5 bases at J, leaving 15 bases unmatched. This chain's CDR3 is CASSQVFLLQAGGDNEQFF. CDR3 nucleotides: TGCGCCAGCAGCCAAGTGTTTCTACTCCAAGCGGGGGGTGACAATGAGCAGTTCTTC.

The chain is built from TRBV5-5 and TRBJ2-7, with D possibly matching TRBD2 (7 bases). This CDR3 is built from 15 residues. From germline, CDR1 is SGHKS and CDR2 YYEKEE (reference sequence). The V and J ends lost 6 bases and 2 bases respectively, with 18 bases between them. The CDR3 DNA reads TGTGCCAGCACCAAAGGGGGGAGGGTCGCCTACGAGCAGTACTTC. Its translation: CASTKGGRVAYEQYF.

The V and J genes are TRBV4-2 and TRBJ1-1; D remains ambiguous. In germline, CDR1 is LGHNA, CDR2 YNFKEQ. V was pared by 1 base and J by 0 bases, with 12 bases between. The CDR3 consists of 16 residues. CDR3 sequence (DNA): TGTGCCAGCAGCCAAGCCAGGCCCGTCATGAACACTGAAGCTTTCTTT. It translates to CASSQARPVMNTEAFF.

V and J are TRBV24-1 and TRBJ1-1; no definite D call. V was pared by 0 bases and J by 7 bases, with 8 bases between. The length of the CDR3 is 13 residues. CDR1 is KGHDR and CDR2 is SFDVKD in the germline V gene. The CDR3 sequence: CATSDLRSGEAFF. CDR3 sequence (DNA): TGTGCCACCAGTGATTTGCGATCGGGTGAAGCTTTCTTT.

The chain is built from TRBV7-6 and TRBJ2-1; 9 bases map to TRBD2. This CDR3 has 15 residues. The germline V gene has CDR1 SGHVS and CDR2 FNYEAQ. The J segment lost 7 bases and the V segment lost 5 bases, leaving 9 bases of the junction unmatched. The CDR3, as DNA: TGTGCCAGCAGCACCCCTAGCGGGAATGGGAATGAGCAGTTCTTC. Residues: CASSTPSGNGNEQFF.

The genes are TRBV28 and TRBJ2-5; 7 bases fit TRBD1. The CDR3 extends over 15 amino acids. The J segment lost 2 bases and the V segment lost 7 bases, leaving 10 bases of the junction unmatched. Germline V gene data show CDR1 as MDHEN and CDR2 as SYDVKM. Written as DNA, the CDR3 is TGTGCCAGCACTTCCCGGGACAGTGCGCAAGAGACCCAGTACTTC. This codes for CASTSRDSAQETQYF.

This chain joins TRBV18 and TRBJ1-6, with D possibly matching TRBD1 (6 bases). This CDR3 has 15 residues. Germline CDR1 and CDR2: KGHSH and LQKENI. The germline V and J ends were trimmed by 3 bases and 4 bases, with 10 bases remaining between them. The chain's CDR3 is CASSPFTGYNSPLHF. The DNA for the CDR3 is TGTGCCAGCTCACCTTTTACAGGGTATAATTCACCCCTCCACTTT.

V is TRBV11-2 and J is TRBJ1-1; possible D gene TRBD1, 5 bases. The CDR3 covers 13 residues. CDR1 and CDR2 from the germline V gene are SGHAT and FQNNGV. With 1 base removed from V and 3 bases from J, the gap between germline ends came to 6 bases. Here the CDR3 reads CASSLARDTEAFF. The CDR3 nucleotides are TGTGCCAGCAGCTTAGCCAGGGACACTGAAGCTTTCTTT. Full variable domain (rest looked up from reference TRBV11-2 and TRBJ1-1): EAGVAQSPRYKIIEKRQSVAFWCNPISGHATLYWYQQILGQGPKLLIQFQNNGVVDDSQLPKDRFSAERLKGVDSTLKIQPAKLEDSAVYLCASSLARDTEAFFGQGTRLTVV.

The chain couples TRBV11-2 to TRBJ2-7, with TRBD2 matching 10 bases. Per germline, CDR1 SGHAT and CDR2 FQNNGV. This CDR3 is 16 amino acids long. J gave up 3 bases and V 5 bases, and 10 bases lay outside the gene matches. The CDR3, as DNA: TGTGCCAGCAGCGCATCAACTAGCGGGATATACTACGAGCAGTACTTC. Its translation: CASSASTSGIYYEQYF.